This entry features one TCR beta chain sequence. Its antigen remains unidentified. The germline V gene encodes CDR1 SGHKS and CDR2 YYEKEE (reference sequence). The CDR3 sequence is 14 residues long. V was pared by 2 bases and J by 0 bases, with 6 bases between. These data belong to a study of OX40 agonist ivuxolimab in advanced cancers. Sequenced by immunoSEQ multiplex PCR; TCRdb stores in-frame clones only, minus some. Here the sample spans around 25,000 clones, roughly 84% being singletons. Overall study results and limits: Both blood CD4+ and CD8+ T cells showed clonal growth by week 6 at 0.1 to 3.0 mg/kg.

This specimen consisted of CD4+ or CD8+ T cells sorted from blood, obtained in a trial of the OX40 agonist ivuxolimab. The origin of this receptor is an adult with an advanced solid tumor such as melanoma, head and neck, liver or kidney cancer. V and J are TRBV5-5 and TRBJ2-4; D is unclear. CDR3 residues: CASSFDGAKNIQYF. The DNA of the CDR3 is TGTGCCAGCAGCTTCGACGGAGCCAAAAACATTCAGTACTTC.